The entry below gives a single T cell receptor (beta chain) sequence along with its context. This entry comes from a study of blood T cell repertoires in COVID-19. For the study at large: Collection of acute and convalescent COVID-19 samples took place in the United States, Italy and Spain.

Before being deemed recovered, Cohort 3 donors had two negative PCRs, clearance, or symptom resolution. Original processing notes: Reference gene primers were amplified, and this amplification served to estimate nucleated cell counts. Some clones are missing from TCRdb's copy, which holds only in-frame ones; the method was immunoSEQ multiplex PCR. From that table come the V and J calls and clone size; the DNA was used to work out D and trimming. This table has 250,000 to 400,000 clones, over 85% appearing once. Specimen: PBMCs or T cells enriched from blood (not recorded which). This TCR was sampled from a man in his 60s who had recovered from COVID-19.

As DNA, the CDR3 is TGCAGCGTTGAGGGACAAAACCAAGAGACCCAGTACTTC. Its translation is CSVEGQNQETQYF. V gene TRBV29-1 combines with J gene TRBJ2-5; D perhaps matches TRBD1 (6 bases). Germline values: CDR1 SQVTM, CDR2 ANQGSEA. The V end was cut by 3 bases, the J end by 0 bases, with 8 bases between. This CDR3 contains 13 residues. Full variable domain (missing parts from reference TRBV29-1 and TRBJ2-5): SAVISQKPSRDICQRGTSLTIQCQVDSQVTMMFWYRQQPGQSLTLIATANQGSEATYESGFVIDKFPISRPNLTFSTLTVSNMSPEDSSIYLCSVEGQNQETQYFGPGTRLLVL.